The clone carrying this T cell receptor beta chain was counted at least ten times. The antigen is unknown. CDR1 is SEHNR, CDR2 FQNEAQ, per germline (reference sequence). The CDR3 spans 13 residues. The ends lost 1 base at V and 6 bases at J; junction bases unmatched: 2. cDNA molecules carried unique molecular identifiers, and template switching added a universal primer site. One entry per CDR3 protein results from TCRdb running MiXCR on the 5' RACE reads. The sample lists 690,000 or so distinct CDR3 sequences, 6% to 6.5% occurring once. The data are from a study of identical twins. Whole-study findings and limits: Twins shared beta out-of-frame sequences in excess, but this excess was weaker. Analyses of zero insertions could be partly confounded by invariant MAIT and iNKT cells. Findings came from cross-sectional statistics, without long-term follow-up of donors.

The receptor comes from a young man in good health. The chain employs TRBV7-9 and TRBJ1-2; TRBD1 agrees at 7 bases. The specimen sequenced was naive T cells sorted from blood. In nucleotides, the CDR3 is TGTGCCAGCAGCTTAGGACAGGGAGATGGCTACACCTTC. Translation: CASSLGQGDGYTF.